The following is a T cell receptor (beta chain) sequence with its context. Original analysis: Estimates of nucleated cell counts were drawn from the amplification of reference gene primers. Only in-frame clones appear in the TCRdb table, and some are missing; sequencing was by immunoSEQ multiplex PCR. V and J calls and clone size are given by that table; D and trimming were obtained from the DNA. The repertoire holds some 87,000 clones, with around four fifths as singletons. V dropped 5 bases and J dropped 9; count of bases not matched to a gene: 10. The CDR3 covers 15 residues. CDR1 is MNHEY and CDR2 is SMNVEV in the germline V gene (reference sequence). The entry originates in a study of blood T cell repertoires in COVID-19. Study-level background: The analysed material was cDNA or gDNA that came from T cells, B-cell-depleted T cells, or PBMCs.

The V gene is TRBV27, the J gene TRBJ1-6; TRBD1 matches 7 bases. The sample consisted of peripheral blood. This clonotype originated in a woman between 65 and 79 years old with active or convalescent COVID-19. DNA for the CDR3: TGTGCCAGCAGTCCCGACAGGGAGTTAGGTTCACCCCTCCACTTT. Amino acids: CASSPDRELGSPLHF.